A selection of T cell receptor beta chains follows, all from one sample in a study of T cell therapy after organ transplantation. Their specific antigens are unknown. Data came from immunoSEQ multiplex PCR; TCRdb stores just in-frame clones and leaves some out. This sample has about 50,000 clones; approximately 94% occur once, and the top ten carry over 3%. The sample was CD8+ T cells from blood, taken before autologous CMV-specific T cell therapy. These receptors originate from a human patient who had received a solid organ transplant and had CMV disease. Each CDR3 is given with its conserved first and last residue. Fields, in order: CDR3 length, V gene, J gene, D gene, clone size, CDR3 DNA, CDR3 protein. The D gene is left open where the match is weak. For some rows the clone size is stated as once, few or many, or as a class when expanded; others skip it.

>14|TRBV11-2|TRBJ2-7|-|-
TGTGCCAGCAGCTTAGCGGGGGACAGCTACGAGCAGTACTTC
CASSLAGDSYEQYF
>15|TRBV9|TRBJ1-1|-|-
TGTGCCAGCAGCGCCCATTTCGGTATGAACACTGAAGCTTTCTTT
CASSAHFGMNTEAFF
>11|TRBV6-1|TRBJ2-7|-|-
TGTGCCAGCACCGAGGGTGGGGAGCAGTACTTC
CASTEGGEQYF
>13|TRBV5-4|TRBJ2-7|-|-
TGTGCCCTTACTTGGGACCGGTCCTACGAGCAGTACTTC
CALTWDRSYEQYF
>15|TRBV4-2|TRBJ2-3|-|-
TGTGCCAGCAGCCAAGAGTTCAACAGGGCCGATACGCAGTATTTT
CASSQEFNRADTQYF
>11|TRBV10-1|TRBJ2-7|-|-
TGCGCCAGCAGTGAAGGCTACGAGCAGTACTTC
CASSEGYEQYF
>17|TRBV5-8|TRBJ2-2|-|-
TGTGCCAGCACCTTGACAATAATAAGTCCAAACACCGGGGAGCTGTTTTTT
CASTLTIISPNTGELFF
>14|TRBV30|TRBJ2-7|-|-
TGTGCCTGGAGGTCCTCGAGGATCTCCTACGAGCAGTACTTC
CAWRSSRISYEQYF
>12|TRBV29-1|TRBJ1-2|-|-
TGCAGCGTTTCCTCCAACACAGGGGGCTACACCTTC
CSVSSNTGGYTF
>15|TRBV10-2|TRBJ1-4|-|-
TGCGCCAGCAGTGAGGGCGGCACGGTGGGTGAAAAACTGTTTTTT
CASSEGGTVGEKLFF
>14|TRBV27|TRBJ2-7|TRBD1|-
TGTGCCAGCAGTTTAGGCTACAGGGGCTACGAGCAGTACTTC
CASSLGYRGYEQYF
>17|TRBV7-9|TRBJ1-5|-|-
TGTGCCAGCAGCTCAGAAAAGACACCATATAGCAATCAGCCCCAGCATTTT
CASSSEKTPYSNQPQHF
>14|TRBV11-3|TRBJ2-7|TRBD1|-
TGTGCCAGCAGCCTAGGGACAGGGACCTACGAGCAGTACTTC
CASSLGTGTYEQYF
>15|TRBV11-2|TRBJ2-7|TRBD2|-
TGTGCCAGCAGCTTAGCGGGAGGGTGGGGGGACGAGCAGTACTTC
CASSLAGGWGDEQYF
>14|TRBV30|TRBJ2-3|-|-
TGTGCCTGGAGTGTAGCCTTGTATGCAGATACGCAGTATTTT
CAWSVALYADTQYF
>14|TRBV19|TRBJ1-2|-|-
TGTGCCAGTAGTGCCAGGGTTTCGATCGATGGCTACACCTTC
CASSARVSIDGYTF
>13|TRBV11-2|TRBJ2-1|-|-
TGTGCCAGCAGCTTAGGGACTCTGAATGAGCAGTTCTTC
CASSLGTLNEQFF
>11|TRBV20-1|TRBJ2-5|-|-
TGCAGTGTCCCCCTGGGGGAGACCCAGTACTTC
CSVPLGETQYF
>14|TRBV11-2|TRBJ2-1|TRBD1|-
TGTGCCAGCAGCTTGGACAGGGGGTTCGATGAGCAGTTCTTC
CASSLDRGFDEQFF
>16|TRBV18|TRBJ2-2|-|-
TGTGCCAGCTCACCCTCGAGGCAGGGGCGGACCGGGGAGCTGTTTTTT
CASSPSRQGRTGELFF
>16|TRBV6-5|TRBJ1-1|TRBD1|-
TGTGCCAGCAGTTACCGGGACAGCCTAATGGGCACTGAAGCTTTCTTT
CASSYRDSLMGTEAFF
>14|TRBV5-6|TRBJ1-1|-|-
TGTGCCAGCAGCCCATTTAAGGGGTCGTCTGAAGCTTTCTTT
CASSPFKGSSEAFF
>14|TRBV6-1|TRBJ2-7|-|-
TGTGCCAGCAGTGGTCAGGGGCAACCGGACGAGCAGTACTTC
CASSGQGQPDEQYF
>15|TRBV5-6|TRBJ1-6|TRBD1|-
TGTGCCAGCAGCGCGGGACAGGGAGAAAATTCACCCCTCCACTTT
CASSAGQGENSPLHF
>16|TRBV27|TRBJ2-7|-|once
TGTGCCAGCAGTTTATCTTGGGGGGGCCCGAGCTACGAGCAGTACTTC
CASSLSWGGPSYEQYF
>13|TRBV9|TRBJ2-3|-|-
TGTGCCAGCAGCCTGTACTTACGAGATACGCAGTATTTT
CASSLYLRDTQYF
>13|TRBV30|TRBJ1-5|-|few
TGTGCCTGGAGTGTAGACTCCAGAAAGCCCCAGCATTTT
CAWSVDSRKPQHF
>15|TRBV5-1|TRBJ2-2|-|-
TGCGCCAGCAGCTTGCAACTCGATGGCACCGGGGAGCTGTTTTTT
CASSLQLDGTGELFF
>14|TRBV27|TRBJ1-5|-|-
TGTGCCAGCAGTTTAAGAGATAGCAATCAGCCCCAGCATTTT
CASSLRDSNQPQHF
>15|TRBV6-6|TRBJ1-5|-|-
TGTGCCAGCAGTAACTCGGGTAGGTCCGATCAGCCCCAGCATTTT
CASSNSGRSDQPQHF
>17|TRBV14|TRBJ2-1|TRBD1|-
TGTGCCAGCAGCCACCCCGGGACAGTCCGCTCCTACAATGAGCAGTTCTTC
CASSHPGTVRSYNEQFF
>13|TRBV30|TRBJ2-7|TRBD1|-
TGTGCCTGCCGACAGGGGGCACCATACGAGCAGTACTTC
CACRQGAPYEQYF
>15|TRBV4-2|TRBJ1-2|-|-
TGTGCCAGCAGCCAAGAAAACGCAGCTAACTATGGCTACACCTTC
CASSQENAANYGYTF
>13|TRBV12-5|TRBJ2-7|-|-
TGTGCTAGTGGAACTAGCTCCTACTACGAGCAGTACTTC
CASGTSSYYEQYF
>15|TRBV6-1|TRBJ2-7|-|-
TGTGCCAGCAGTGAATGGGGTCCAGGACCGTACGAGCAGTACTTC
CASSEWGPGPYEQYF
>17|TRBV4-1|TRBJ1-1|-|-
TGCGCCAGCAGCCAAGATAGATGGGGGGCCCTCGGCACTGAAGCTTTCTTT
CASSQDRWGALGTEAFF
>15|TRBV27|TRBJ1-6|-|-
TGTGCCAGCAGTTTATCGAGGGGGAGTAATTCACCCCTCCACTTT
CASSLSRGSNSPLHF